The T cell receptor (beta chain) described here comes from a study of T cell changes during pregnancy in multiple sclerosis. Only in-frame clones appear in the TCRdb table, and some are missing; sequencing was by immunoSEQ multiplex PCR. The repertoire holds roughly 97,000 clones, with approximately 90% as singletons. The germline V gene encodes CDR1 MDHEN and CDR2 SYDVKM. Trimming stripped 3 bases from V and 4 bases from J, with 16 bases between. The CDR3 totals 16 residues. The sequencing here drew on peripheral blood, taken in the second trimester of pregnancy. This receptor was obtained from a female donor in good health, enrolled as a control in a pregnancy study. The V and J genes are TRBV28 and TRBJ1-3, with D perhaps matching TRBD1 (6 bases). The CDR3 region has the DNA TGTGCCAGCAGTTTCTATTCCAGTGACAGGGGAAACACCATATATTTT. Amino acids: CASSFYSSDRGNTIYF.